One sample yielded the 2 T cell receptor beta chains listed below, sequenced in a study of quantifying T cell responses using KT2 cells. Whole-study context: TCR alpha and beta constant-region primers primed reverse transcription of RNA.

An oligo carrying a UMI was ligated to the cDNA 3' end. The first PCR ran around 4 cycles with an equimolar RC1.1 and RC1.2 beta primer mix. TCRdb re-called the UMI-ligation and nested PCR reads with MiXCR, one entry per CDR3 protein. The sample lists tens of thousands of distinct CDR3 sequences; roughly 11% were seen once. The sample taken for sequencing was PBMCs spiked with cells of the T cell clone KT2. The receptors shown here come from a human donor.

This clonotype was counted at least ten times. The rearrangement uses TRBV20-1 and TRBJ2-1, with D tentatively TRBD1 (6 bases). V dropped 3 bases and J dropped 8 bases, with 20 bases sitting between them. The CDR3 contains 15 residues. Germline-derived CDR1 and CDR2 are DFQATT and SNEGSKA (reference sequence). This CDR3 reads CSASETTGSSDEQFF. The CDR3 DNA follows: TGCAGTGCTAGTGAGACAACAGGGTCCAGCGATGAGCAGTTCTTC.

This clonotype has a count of ten or more. V gene TRBV7-3 combines with J gene TRBJ1-6; TRBD1 matches 8 bases. The CDR3 has 15 amino acids. With 0 bases clipped from V and 9 bases from J, the junction kept 4 bases outside the gene matches. Germline V CDR1 and CDR2: SGHTA, FQGTGA. CDR3 bases: TGTGCCAGCAGCTTAACCCCAGGGGGCGGTTCACCCCTCCACTTT. Its protein product is CASSLTPGGGSPLHF.